The 23 T cell receptor beta chains in this list originate from one sample, sequenced in a study of cytomegalovirus exposure and HLA in healthy donors. The study ran its PCR with 60 Vbeta and 13 Jbeta primers. Using immunoSEQ multiplex PCR, the repertoire was profiled, and TCRdb retains in-frame clones only, with some absent. The sample holds approximately 110,000 clones, around 80% seen once. The specimen was PBMCs. The receptors derive from a woman between 40 and 50 years old in good health and CMV-seronegative.

The rearrangement joins TRBV7-8 to TRBJ1-4; D is undetermined. The germline CDR1 and CDR2 sequences are SGHVS and FQNEAQ. V shed 5 bases and J shed 7 bases, with 5 bases lying between them. CDR3 size: 11 residues. CDR3 loop: CASSVSEKLFF. CDR3 coding DNA: TGTGCCAGCAGCGTCTCTGAAAAACTGTTTTTT.

The chain has TRBV4-3 and TRBJ1-1, with D uncertain. Deletions cut 3 bases from V and 4 bases from J, with 12 bases between. The CDR3 runs to 14 residues. Germline-derived CDR1 and CDR2 are LGHNA and YSLEER. The CDR3, as DNA: TGCGCCAGCAGCCAGAGAACCGGCGGCACTGAAGCTTTCTTT. Translation: CASSQRTGGTEAFF.

This clone has only a few counts. At the DNA level, this CDR3 is encoded by other sequences in the same sample as well. The chain carries TRBV7-2 and TRBJ1-1; D is ambiguous. Trimming shortened V by 1 base and J by 1 base, and 4 bases separated the two germline ends. Germline CDR1 SGHTA, CDR2 FQGNSA. The CDR3 loop spans 13 amino acids. CDR3 sequence reads: CASSLDSNTEAFF. The CDR3 region has the DNA TGTGCCAGCAGCTTAGACTCGAACACTGAAGCTTTCTTT.

The chain employs TRBV5-4 and TRBJ2-3; tentative D call: TRBD2 (7 bases). CDR3 size: 14 residues. CDR1 and CDR2 (germline): SGHNT, YYREEE (reference sequence). The V gene lost 1 base and the J gene lost 6 bases, with 12 bases spanning the gap. The CDR3 DNA is TGTGCCAGCAGCTTGAGGGGGGGGGAGGATACGCAGTATTTT. Protein sequence: CASSLRGGEDTQYF.

V gene TRBV19 combines with J gene TRBJ1-2; tentative D call: TRBD1 (5 bases). This CDR3 comprises 16 residues. Per the germline V gene, CDR1 is LNHDA and CDR2 is SQIVND (reference sequence). V lost 3 bases and J 2 bases, leaving 16 bases between the germline ends. The CDR3 protein is CASSIGRGKANYGYTF. CDR3 in DNA: TGTGCCAGTAGTATTGGTCGGGGGAAGGCGAACTATGGCTACACCTTC.

The chain employs TRBV4-1 and TRBJ1-4; D is ambiguous. The CDR3 extends over 15 amino acids. Trimming shortened V by 1 base and J by 0 bases, and 6 bases separated the two germline ends. The germline V gene has CDR1 MGHRA and CDR2 YSYEKL. CDR3 sequence: CASSQAGATNEKLFF. The CDR3 DNA sequence: TGCGCCAGCAGCCAAGCCGGAGCAACTAATGAAAAACTGTTTTTT.

V is TRBV27 and J is TRBJ1-5; TRBD1 aligns across 7 bases. V was pared by 7 bases and J by 1 base, with 4 bases of the junction left unmatched. Per the germline V gene, CDR1 is MNHEY and CDR2 is SMNVEV (reference sequence). The CDR3 runs to 14 residues. The CDR3 coding sequence is TGTGCCAGCAATAACAGGGGAAGCAATCAGCCCCAGCATTTT. Its translation: CASNNRGSNQPQHF.

V gene TRBV5-4 combines with J gene TRBJ2-7; D is undetermined. The CDR3 is made up of 11 amino acids. The V end was cut by 0 bases, the J end by 7 bases, with 5 bases between. The germline V gene has CDR1 SGHNT and CDR2 YYREEE (reference sequence). This CDR3 is CASSLELEQYF. The DNA of the CDR3 is TGTGCCAGCAGCTTGGAATTAGAGCAGTACTTC.

The table lists this clone with a few counts. This sequence joins TRBV28 and TRBJ2-1; tentatively, D is TRBD1 (7 bases). In germline, CDR1 is MDHEN, CDR2 SYDVKM. Trimming pared 1 base from V and 7 bases from J, leaving 14 bases between. The CDR3 extends over 15 amino acids. This CDR3 reads CASSLSGGSRNEQFF. As DNA, the CDR3 is TGTGCCAGCAGTTTATCAGGGGGGAGTAGGAATGAGCAGTTCTTC.

This clone showed up just once. J is TRBJ2-7 and V is TRBV5-4; 7 bases map to TRBD1. CDR3 length: 15 amino acids. The germline gives CDR1 SGHNT, CDR2 YYREEE (reference sequence). V trimming: 0 bases; J trimming: 3 bases; junction bases outside the gene matches: 6. CDR3 coding DNA: TGTGCCAGCAGCTTGGCCCCCGACAGGGACTACGAGCAGTACTTC. Amino acid sequence: CASSLAPDRDYEQYF.

The V call is TRBV4-1, the J call TRBJ1-2; D unclear. The germline V gene encodes CDR1 MGHRA and CDR2 YSYEKL. V was cut by 0 bases and J by 2 bases, with 10 bases left in between. The CDR3 length is 15 residues. The CDR3 nucleotides read TGCGCCAGCAGCCAAGAATCTACCCTCAACTATGGCTACACCTTC. It is translated as CASSQESTLNYGYTF.

The chain uses TRBV30 and TRBJ2-3; TRBD2 agrees at 9 bases. The CDR3 length is 15 residues. The germline V gene has CDR1 GTSNPN and CDR2 SVGIG (reference sequence). J lost 2 bases, V lost 2 bases, and 5 bases had no gene match. The CDR3 DNA is TGTGCCTGGAGTAGGGCTAGCGGGGTCACAGATACGCAGTATTTT. The encoded protein is CAWSRASGVTDTQYF. The whole variable domain, remainder taken from reference TRBV30 and TRBJ2-3, is SQTIHQWPATLVQPVGSPLSLECTVEGTSNPNLYWYRQAAGRGLQLLFYSVGIGQISSEVPQNLSASRPQDRQFILSSKKLLLSDSGFYLCAWSRASGVTDTQYFGPGTRLTVL.

This clone has only a few counts. This sequence joins TRBV27 and TRBJ2-2; 11 bases line up with TRBD2. Germline assignment: CDR1 MNHEY and CDR2 SMNVEV (reference sequence). Trimming at V came to 6 bases and at J to 5 bases, leaving 8 bases not matched to a gene. The CDR3 runs to 16 residues. The CDR3 nucleotides read TGTGCCAGCAGCCCCTTAGCGGGGGGGCAAACCGGGGAGCTGTTTTTT. Translation: CASSPLAGGQTGELFF.

This chain connects TRBV27 to TRBJ1-4, with 9 positions matching TRBD1. CDR1 MNHEY and CDR2 SMNVEV come from the germline V gene (reference sequence). J lost 8 bases, V lost 6 bases, and 7 bases had no gene match. The CDR3 runs 14 residues. The CDR3, as DNA: TGTGCCAGCAGACCACAGGGGGCGCGGGAAAAACTGTTTTTT. Its protein is CASRPQGAREKLFF.

This clone was counted only a few times. This rearrangement joins TRBV7-9 to TRBJ1-1; the D is unclear. Trimming stripped 5 bases from V and 9 bases from J, with 13 bases between. This CDR3 region has 12 residues. The germline V gene has CDR1 SEHNR and CDR2 FQNEAQ (reference sequence). CDR3 nucleotide sequence: TGTGCCAGCAGCGGTTCGGGGTTGAAAGCTTTCTTT. It specifies CASSGSGLKAFF.

This clone was detected only once. The rearrangement joins TRBV10-1 to TRBJ2-7; 12 bases match TRBD1. Germline assignment: CDR1 WNHNN and CDR2 SYGVQD (reference sequence). The CDR3 runs 15 residues. V gave up 4 bases and J gave up 2 bases; unmatched junction bases: 3. CDR3 nucleotide sequence: TGCGCCAGCAGTGGGGGACAGGGGGCTACCTACGAGCAGTACTTC. Amino acid sequence: CASSGGQGATYEQYF.

The rearrangement uses TRBV4-2 and TRBJ1-5, with a tentative D call TRBD1 (6 bases). V dropped 5 bases and J dropped 5 bases, with 16 bases sitting between them. Germline assignment: CDR1 LGHNA and CDR2 YNFKEQ. The CDR3 is 15 residues long. The CDR3, as DNA: TGTGCCAGCAGCGAACGAGGGGGTTCATATCAGCCCCAGCATTTT. Its protein is CASSERGGSYQPQHF.

Notes on this clone: Germline is not matched at one junction end, which may reflect a read error. This sample includes further DNA sequences coding for the same CDR3. This rearrangement joins TRBV7-8 to TRBJ1-2, with TRBD1 matching over 7 bases. The CDR3 is made up of 16 amino acids. Germline CDR1 is SGHVS and CDR2 is FQNEAQ. In DNA form, the CDR3 reads TGCGCCAGCAGCATTTTACAGGGGACCTCTGTCTATGGCTACACCTTC. Protein sequence: CASSILQGTSVYGYTF.

V usage is TRBV30 and J usage is TRBJ1-4; TRBD1 agrees at 7 bases. This CDR3 region has 14 residues. Germline CDR1 is GTSNPN and CDR2 is SVGIG (reference sequence). After removal of 3 bases from V and 8 bases from J, the junction contained 9 bases not matched to a gene. CDR3 in amino acids: CAWRRTGLEEKLFF. The CDR3 region has the DNA TGTGCCTGGAGAAGGACAGGACTTGAAGAAAAACTGTTTTTT.

The CDR3 region has the DNA TGTGCCAGCAGGGCGGGGGGTTGGGGTGAAAAACTGTTTTTT. Translated: CASRAGGWGEKLFF. The chain couples TRBV7-8 to TRBJ1-4, with a possible D match to TRBD1 (5 bases). The ends were cut back, 6 bases at V and 7 bases at J, with 15 bases in the middle. This CDR3 is built from 14 residues. Germline loops: CDR1 SGHVS, CDR2 FQNEAQ.

The CDR3 nucleotides are TGTGCCAGCAGCCTAACACAGGGTGTGGGGGAGACCCAGTACTTC. This codes for CASSLTQGVGETQYF. The rearrangement joins TRBV7-2 to TRBJ2-5; maybe TRBD1 (6 bases). The CDR3 is made up of 15 amino acids. Germline values: CDR1 SGHTA, CDR2 FQGNSA. Trimming took 5 bases from V and 5 from J, leaving 18 bases between them.

V is TRBV28 and J is TRBJ1-1, with 10 bases identical to TRBD1. Germline V gene lookup returns CDR1 MDHEN and CDR2 SYDVKM. Trimming removed 3 bases from V and 1 base from J; junction bases left unmatched: 2. This CDR3 spans 15 amino acids. Here the CDR3 DNA reads TGTGCCAGCAGTTTGACAGGGGGCTCGAACACTGAAGCTTTCTTT. Protein: CASSLTGGSNTEAFF.

This clone was counted between two and nine times. The chain uses TRBV19 and TRBJ1-1; no definite D call. The CDR3 spans 15 residues. Germline CDR1 is LNHDA and CDR2 is SQIVND (reference sequence). With 1 base removed from V and 4 bases from J, the gap between germline ends came to 13 bases. The CDR3 DNA sequence: TGTGCCAGTAGTATAGCGCTCCAGGAATCCACTGAAGCTTTCTTT. It specifies CASSIALQESTEAFF.